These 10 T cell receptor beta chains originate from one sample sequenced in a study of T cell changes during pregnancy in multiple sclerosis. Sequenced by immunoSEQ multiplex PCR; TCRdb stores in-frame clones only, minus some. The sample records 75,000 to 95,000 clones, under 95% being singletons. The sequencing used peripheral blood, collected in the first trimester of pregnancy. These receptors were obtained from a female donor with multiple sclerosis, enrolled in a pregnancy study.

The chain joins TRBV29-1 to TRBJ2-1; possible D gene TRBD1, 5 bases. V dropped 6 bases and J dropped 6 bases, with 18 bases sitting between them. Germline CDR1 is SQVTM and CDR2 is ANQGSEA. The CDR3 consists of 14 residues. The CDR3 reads CSVADPWTSNEQFF. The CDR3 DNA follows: TGCAGCGTAGCTGACCCATGGACATCCAATGAGCAGTTCTTC.

Here the CDR3 reads CASSVRQGRGTDTQYF. The CDR3 DNA is TGTGCCAGCAGTGTCCGACAGGGAAGGGGCACAGATACGCAGTATTTT. V and J are TRBV6-1 and TRBJ2-3; 7 nucleotides line up with TRBD1. CDR3 length: 16 residues. The V gene end was trimmed by 4 bases and the J gene end by 1 base; junction bases not matched to a gene: 8. Germline CDR1 reads MNHNS; CDR2 reads SASEGT.

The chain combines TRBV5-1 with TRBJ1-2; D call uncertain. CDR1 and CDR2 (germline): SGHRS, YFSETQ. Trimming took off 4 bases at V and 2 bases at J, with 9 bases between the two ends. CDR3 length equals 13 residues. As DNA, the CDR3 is TGCGCCAGCAGCCTTCAGGCGAACTATGGCTACACCTTC. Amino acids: CASSLQANYGYTF. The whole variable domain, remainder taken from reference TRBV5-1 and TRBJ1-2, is KAGVTQTPRYLIKTRGQQVTLSCSPISGHRSVSWYQQTPGQGLQFLFEYFSETQRNKGNFPGRFSGRQFSNSRSEMNVSTLELGDSALYLCASSLQANYGYTFGSGTRLTVV.

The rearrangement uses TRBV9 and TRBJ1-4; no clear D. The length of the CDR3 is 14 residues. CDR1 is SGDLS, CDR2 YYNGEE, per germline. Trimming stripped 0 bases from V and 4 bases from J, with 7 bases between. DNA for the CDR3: TGTGCCAGCAGCGTAGGTACAAGTAATGAAAAACTGTTTTTT. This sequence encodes CASSVGTSNEKLFF.

CDR3 coding DNA: TGTGCCAGTAGTCCCATGGGAGTCTACAATGAGCAGTTCTTC. This codes for CASSPMGVYNEQFF. This rearrangement joins TRBV19 to TRBJ2-1, with D tentatively TRBD2 (5 bases). The CDR3 spans 14 residues. Germline loops: CDR1 LNHDA, CDR2 SQIVND (reference sequence). Between the trimmed V and J ends, which lost 5 bases and 3 bases, there was a span of 11 bases.

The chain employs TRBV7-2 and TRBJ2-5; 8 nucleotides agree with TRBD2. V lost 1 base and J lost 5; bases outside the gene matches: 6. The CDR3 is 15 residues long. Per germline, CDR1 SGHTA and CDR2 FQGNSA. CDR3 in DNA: TGTGCCAGCAGCTTAGTGGCGGGAGGAGGGGAGACCCAGTACTTC. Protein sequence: CASSLVAGGGETQYF.

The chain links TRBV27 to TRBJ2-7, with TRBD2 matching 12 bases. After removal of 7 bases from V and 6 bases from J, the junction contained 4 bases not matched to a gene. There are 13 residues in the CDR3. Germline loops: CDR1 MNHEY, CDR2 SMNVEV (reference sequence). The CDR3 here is CASKRTSGAEQYF. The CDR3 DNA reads TGTGCCAGCAAGAGGACTAGCGGGGCCGAGCAGTACTTC.

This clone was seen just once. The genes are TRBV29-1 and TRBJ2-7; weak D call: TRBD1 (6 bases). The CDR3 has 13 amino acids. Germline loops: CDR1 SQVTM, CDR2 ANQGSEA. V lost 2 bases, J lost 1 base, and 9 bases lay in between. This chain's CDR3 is CSVERGSSYEQYF. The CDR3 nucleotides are TGCAGCGTTGAAAGGGGGTCTTCCTACGAGCAGTACTTC.

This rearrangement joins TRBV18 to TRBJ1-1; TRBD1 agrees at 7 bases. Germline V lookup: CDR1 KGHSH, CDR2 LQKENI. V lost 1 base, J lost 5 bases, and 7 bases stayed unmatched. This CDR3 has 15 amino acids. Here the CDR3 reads CASSPQTGQNTEAFF. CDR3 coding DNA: TGTGCCAGCTCACCACAGACAGGGCAAAATACTGAAGCTTTCTTT.

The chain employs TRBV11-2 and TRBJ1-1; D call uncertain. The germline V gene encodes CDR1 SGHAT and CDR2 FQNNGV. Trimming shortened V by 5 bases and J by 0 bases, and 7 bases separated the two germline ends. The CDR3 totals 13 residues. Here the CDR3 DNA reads TGTGCCAGCAGCGCCCGGGTGAACACTGAAGCTTTCTTT. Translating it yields CASSARVNTEAFF.